This is a list of T cell receptor beta chains from one sample in a study of OX40 agonist ivuxolimab in advanced cancers. Assay: immunoSEQ multiplex PCR; the TCRdb copy retains only in-frame clones and omits some. Among 45,000 or so clones, 88% were seen once, and the ten largest hold roughly 18%. The sequenced sample was CD4+ or CD8+ T cells sorted from blood, obtained in a trial of the OX40 agonist ivuxolimab. Receptors originate from an adult with an advanced solid tumor such as melanoma, head and neck, liver or kidney cancer. The CDR3 runs from the conserved cysteine through the conserved F or W. A D gene is named only where the DNA matches it firmly. Rows may omit the clone size; those that give it use once, few, many or a size class.

DNA | CDR3 | V | size | D | J | length
TGTGCCAGCAGTCCCCCCGGCGGACAGAGTTCACCCCTCCACTTT | CASSPPGGQSSPLHF | TRBV6-1 | . | . | TRBJ1-6 | 15
TGCGCCAGCAGCCAAGAAGGGCCGGAGGGGGGGTCCAATGAGCAGTTCTTC | CASSQEGPEGGSNEQFF | TRBV4-1 | . | . | TRBJ2-1 | 17
TGTGCCAGCGGGGACGGTTCCTATCAGCCCCAGCATTTT | CASGDGSYQPQHF | TRBV28 | few | . | TRBJ1-5 | 13
TGTGCCAGCAGTTACTCCGGACAGGGTGCCCACAATGAGCAGTTCTTC | CASSYSGQGAHNEQFF | TRBV6-5 | . | TRBD1 | TRBJ2-1 | 16
TGTGCCAGCGCCGTGGGGCCCCAGCATTTT | CASAVGPQHF | TRBV18 | . | . | TRBJ1-5 | 10
TGTGCCAGCAGCTTAGATACAGGAGGGAATTCACCCCTCCACTTT | CASSLDTGGNSPLHF | TRBV7-9 | . | . | TRBJ1-6 | 15
TGTGCCAGCAGCTTTCTAGGGATCGCTGAAGCTTTCTTT | CASSFLGIAEAFF | TRBV7-2 | . | . | TRBJ1-1 | 13
TGTGCCAGCAGTTACGGTGGGGGGAGCGCTGAAGCTTTCTTT | CASSYGGGSAEAFF | TRBV6-5 | . | . | TRBJ1-1 | 14
TGTGCCAGCAGCTTGATTGGGGACGGGAACACTGAAGCTTTCTTT | CASSLIGDGNTEAFF | TRBV5-5 | . | . | TRBJ1-1 | 15
TGTGCCAGCAGCTTAAACCTTGGGGAGTCCGGGGAGCTGTTTTTT | CASSLNLGESGELFF | TRBV7-3 | . | . | TRBJ2-2 | 15
TGTGCCAGCAGGCCCCCAGGGAACTACGAGCAGTACTTC | CASRPPGNYEQYF | TRBV5-4 | few | . | TRBJ2-7 | 13
TGCGCCAGCAGCCAAGACCCCGGGGTGGACGGGGAGCTGTTTTTT | CASSQDPGVDGELFF | TRBV4-3 | . | . | TRBJ2-2 | 15
TGTGCCAGTAGTATATGGGTAGGGCCGAATCAGCCCCAGCATTTT | CASSIWVGPNQPQHF | TRBV19 | . | . | TRBJ1-5 | 15
TGTGCCAGCAGCTTAAAGGGGAGGATGAATCAAGAGACCCAGTACTTC | CASSLKGRMNQETQYF | TRBV7-9 | . | . | TRBJ2-5 | 16
TGTGCCAGCAGGACAGGGGGCACTGAAGCTTTCTTT | CASRTGGTEAFF | TRBV6-6 | . | TRBD1 | TRBJ1-1 | 12
TGTGCCAGCAGCGACCGGGACAGGGGGTATGGCTACACCTTC | CASSDRDRGYGYTF | TRBV9 | . | TRBD1 | TRBJ1-2 | 14
TGCGCCAGCAGCCCCGAGGCCGTGGCCGGGGTTGGCTACACCTTC | CASSPEAVAGVGYTF | TRBV4-1 | . | . | TRBJ1-2 | 15
TGCAGCGTTGATTCGGAGAATAACTATGGCTACACCTTC | CSVDSENNYGYTF | TRBV29-1 | once | . | TRBJ1-2 | 13
TGTGCCAGCAGCCCGATCGGGGGGGCGTTGGGCTACACCTTC | CASSPIGGALGYTF | TRBV5-6 | . | . | TRBJ1-2 | 14
TGTGCCAGCAGCCCGAATGAGCAGTTCTTC | CASSPNEQFF | TRBV7-9 | . | . | TRBJ2-1 | 10
TGTGCCAGCAGTTTATTGAGGGGGGAAGCTTTCTTT | CASSLLRGEAFF | TRBV27 | . | . | TRBJ1-1 | 12
TGCGCCAGCAGCCAAGAACAGGGGCCAGAGACCCAGTACTTC | CASSQEQGPETQYF | TRBV4-1 | . | TRBD1 | TRBJ2-5 | 14
TGCGCCAGCAGCCACCTGGGCTCTGGAAACACCATATATTTT | CASSHLGSGNTIYF | TRBV4-1 | . | . | TRBJ1-3 | 14
TGTGCCAGCAGTTTACGGGGCTCGGGAAATCAGCCCCAGCATTTT | CASSLRGSGNQPQHF | TRBV28 | . | . | TRBJ1-5 | 15
TGTGCCAGCAGCTTGGCGGGGGAGACCCAGTACTTC | CASSLAGETQYF | TRBV5-5 | . | . | TRBJ2-5 | 12
TGTGCCAGCAGCTCAAACCCCCGGGGCCGCGAAGCTTTCTTT | CASSSNPRGREAFF | TRBV7-6 | . | . | TRBJ1-1 | 14
TGCGCCAGCAGCCAAGGTCAGGGGAGGGGAGGTATGAACACTGAAGCTTTCTTT | CASSQGQGRGGMNTEAFF | TRBV4-3 | . | . | TRBJ1-1 | 18
TGTGCCAGCAACCCGGACAGCCTTTGGACTGAAGCTTTCTTT | CASNPDSLWTEAFF | TRBV6-1 | . | . | TRBJ1-1 | 14
TGTGCCAGCTGGGGGGGTAACTCCTACGAGCAGTACTTC | CASWGGNSYEQYF | TRBV11-2 | few | TRBD2 | TRBJ2-7 | 13
TGTGCCAGCAGCGTTGGACTGTACAATGAGCAGTTCTTC | CASSVGLYNEQFF | TRBV14 | . | . | TRBJ2-1 | 13
TGTGCCAGCAGTTTTCGATTTGATAGTGAAAAACTGTTTTTT | CASSFRFDSEKLFF | TRBV27 | once | . | TRBJ1-4 | 14
TGTGCCAGCAGTTTAGACGGAGCATCTGGAAACACCATATATTTT | CASSLDGASGNTIYF | TRBV28 | . | . | TRBJ1-3 | 15
TGTGCCAGCAGCGCTTGGGACAGGGCTGAGCCCCAGCATTTT | CASSAWDRAEPQHF | TRBV9 | . | TRBD1 | TRBJ1-5 | 14
TGCGCCAGCAGCTTACAGGGGGTGGGCACTGAAGCTTTCTTT | CASSLQGVGTEAFF | TRBV5-1 | . | TRBD1 | TRBJ1-1 | 14
TGTGCCAGCAGCTTGTTTTATCCTCACGCGAACACCGGGGAGCTGTTTTTT | CASSLFYPHANTGELFF | TRBV5-6 | once | . | TRBJ2-2 | 17
TGTGCCAGTAGTACCCCGGGGAATGAGCAGTTCTTC | CASSTPGNEQFF | TRBV19 | few | . | TRBJ2-1 | 12
TGTGCCAGCAGCTTAGATGGTTGGGGGAGCTATAGCAATCAGCCCCAGCATTTT | CASSLDGWGSYSNQPQHF | TRBV11-2 | . | . | TRBJ1-5 | 18
TGTGCCAGCAGCCCAGCGGGGCCTAACACCGGGGAGCTGTTTTTT | CASSPAGPNTGELFF | TRBV28 | once | TRBD2 | TRBJ2-2 | 15
TGTGCCAGCAGCGTATTTACAGGAAACACCGGGGAGCTGTTTTTT | CASSVFTGNTGELFF | TRBV9 | . | . | TRBJ2-2 | 15
TGTGCCACCAGCGAAGCGCCCTGGGGGCAGGGGCAGCCCCAGCATTTT | CATSEAPWGQGQPQHF | TRBV15 | . | . | TRBJ1-5 | 16
TGTGCCAGCAGTGGCCCGGGACATCACGAGCAGTACTTC | CASSGPGHHEQYF | TRBV27 | . | . | TRBJ2-7 | 13
TGTGCCAGCAGTTACTCTGGGGGTAGGGAGCTGTTTTTT | CASSYSGGRELFF | TRBV6-5 | once | . | TRBJ2-2 | 13
TGCGCCAGCAGCCAAGATCCCCGGAACACTGAAGCTTTCTTT | CASSQDPRNTEAFF | TRBV4-3 | . | . | TRBJ1-1 | 14
TGTGCCAGCAGTTACGGGGGGGCCGACACAGATACGCAGTATTTT | CASSYGGADTDTQYF | TRBV6-5 | . | . | TRBJ2-3 | 15
TGTGCCAGCAGGGCTGACAGGGGAACTGGGGCCAACGTCCTGACTTTC | CASRADRGTGANVLTF | TRBV28 | . | TRBD1 | TRBJ2-6 | 16
TGTGCCAGCAGCCTGACAGGGAACCAGCCCCAGCATTTT | CASSLTGNQPQHF | TRBV5-6 | . | TRBD1 | TRBJ1-5 | 13
TGTGCCAGCAGCTCAGGGAGCACAGATACGCAGTATTTT | CASSSGSTDTQYF | TRBV7-6 | . | . | TRBJ2-3 | 13
TGTGCCGCGGGGCAGGCTCGTCTCCTCACAGATACGCAGTATTTT | CAAGQARLLTDTQYF | TRBV27 | . | . | TRBJ2-3 | 15
TGTGCCAGCAATTACGGAACAGATACGCAGTATTTT | CASNYGTDTQYF | TRBV28 | . | . | TRBJ2-3 | 12
TGTGCCAGCAGCCCCGGATCCTCCTACGAGCAGTACTTC | CASSPGSSYEQYF | TRBV5-6 | once | . | TRBJ2-7 | 13
TGCGCCAGCAGCTTGTACCGGGGCACTGAAGCTTTCTTT | CASSLYRGTEAFF | TRBV5-1 | . | . | TRBJ1-1 | 13
TGTGCCAGCAGTTTGGAGGGGTCTATGAATTCACCCCTCCACTTT | CASSLEGSMNSPLHF | TRBV28 | . | . | TRBJ1-6 | 15
TGCGCCAGCAGCCAAGAGATAAGCTCCTACAATGAGCAGTTCTTC | CASSQEISSYNEQFF | TRBV4-1 | . | . | TRBJ2-1 | 15
TGTGCCAGCAGTGAGTGGAGCGGCACGACCGGGAGGGAAAAACTGTTTTTT | CASSEWSGTTGREKLFF | TRBV6-1 | . | . | TRBJ1-4 | 17
TGTGCCAGCAGCCCCCCCGACGGGCGGGATTCACCCCTCCACTTT | CASSPPDGRDSPLHF | TRBV9 | . | . | TRBJ1-6 | 15
TGCAGCGTTGAAACAGGGAATTATGGCTACACCTTC | CSVETGNYGYTF | TRBV29-1 | . | . | TRBJ1-2 | 12
TGTGCCAGCGTCTTGAGGTCTTGGGGCACAGATACGCAGTATTTT | CASVLRSWGTDTQYF | TRBV6-1 | . | . | TRBJ2-3 | 15
TGCGCCAGCAAGGCCCGGGTTTGGAGGAACATTCAGTACTTC | CASKARVWRNIQYF | TRBV10-1 | once | . | TRBJ2-4 | 14
TGCGCCAGCAGCCCCGGAGGGCCGGGGGCCAACGTCCTGACTTTC | CASSPGGPGANVLTF | TRBV4-1 | . | . | TRBJ2-6 | 15